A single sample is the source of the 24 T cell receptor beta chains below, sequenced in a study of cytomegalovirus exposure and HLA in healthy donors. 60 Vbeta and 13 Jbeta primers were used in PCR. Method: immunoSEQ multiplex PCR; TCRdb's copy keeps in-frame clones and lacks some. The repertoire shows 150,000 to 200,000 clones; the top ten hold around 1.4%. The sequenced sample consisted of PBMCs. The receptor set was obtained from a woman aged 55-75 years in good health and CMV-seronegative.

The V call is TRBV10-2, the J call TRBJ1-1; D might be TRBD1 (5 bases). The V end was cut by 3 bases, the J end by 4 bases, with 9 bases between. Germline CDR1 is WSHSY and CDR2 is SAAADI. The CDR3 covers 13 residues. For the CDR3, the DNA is TGCGCCAGCAGTGAAGACAGTGGCACTGAAGCTTTCTTT. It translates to CASSEDSGTEAFF.

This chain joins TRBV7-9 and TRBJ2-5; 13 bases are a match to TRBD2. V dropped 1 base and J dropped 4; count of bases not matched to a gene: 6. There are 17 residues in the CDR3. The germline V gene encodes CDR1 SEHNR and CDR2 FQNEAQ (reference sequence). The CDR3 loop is CASSLVTSGGAGETQYF. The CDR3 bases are TGTGCCAGCAGCTTAGTCACTAGCGGGGGGGCCGGAGAGACCCAGTACTTC.

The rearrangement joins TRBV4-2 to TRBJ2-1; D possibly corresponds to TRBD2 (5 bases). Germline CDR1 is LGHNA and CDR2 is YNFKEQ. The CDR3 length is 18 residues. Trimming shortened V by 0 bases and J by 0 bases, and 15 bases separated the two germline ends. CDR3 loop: CASSQEKGRVNSYNEQFF. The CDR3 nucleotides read TGTGCCAGCAGCCAAGAAAAAGGGCGGGTCAACTCCTACAATGAGCAGTTCTTC.

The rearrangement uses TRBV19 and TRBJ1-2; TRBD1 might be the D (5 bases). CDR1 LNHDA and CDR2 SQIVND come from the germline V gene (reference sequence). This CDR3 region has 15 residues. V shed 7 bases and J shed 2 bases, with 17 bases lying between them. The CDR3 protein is CASNTIQAGNYGYTF. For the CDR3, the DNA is TGTGCCAGTAATACGATACAGGCGGGGAACTATGGCTACACCTTC.

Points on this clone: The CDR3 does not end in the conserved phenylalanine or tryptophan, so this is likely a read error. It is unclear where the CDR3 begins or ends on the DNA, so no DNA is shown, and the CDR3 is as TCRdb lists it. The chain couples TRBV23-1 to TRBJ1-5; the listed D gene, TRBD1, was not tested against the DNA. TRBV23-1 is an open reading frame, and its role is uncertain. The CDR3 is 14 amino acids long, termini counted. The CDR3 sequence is CASSPPLGDILFDI.

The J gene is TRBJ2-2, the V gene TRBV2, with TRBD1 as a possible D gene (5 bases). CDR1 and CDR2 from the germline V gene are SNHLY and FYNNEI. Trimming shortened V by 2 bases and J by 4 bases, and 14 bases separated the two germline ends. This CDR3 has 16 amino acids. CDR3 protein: CASSELGQSGTGELFF. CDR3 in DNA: TGTGCCAGCAGTGAATTAGGACAATCCGGCACCGGGGAGCTGTTTTTT.

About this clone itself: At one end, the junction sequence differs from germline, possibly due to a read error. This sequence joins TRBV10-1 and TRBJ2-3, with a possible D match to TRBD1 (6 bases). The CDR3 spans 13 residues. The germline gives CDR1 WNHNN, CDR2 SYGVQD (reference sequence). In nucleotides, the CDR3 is TGTTCTTCAGGGGTGTCTGGCACAGATACGCAGTATTTT. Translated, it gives CSSGVSGTDTQYF.

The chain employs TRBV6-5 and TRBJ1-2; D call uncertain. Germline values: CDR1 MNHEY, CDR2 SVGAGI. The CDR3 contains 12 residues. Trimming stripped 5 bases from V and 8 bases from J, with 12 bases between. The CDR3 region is CASSGRTQGYTF. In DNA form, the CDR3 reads TGTGCCAGCAGTGGGCGTACACAGGGCTACACCTTC.

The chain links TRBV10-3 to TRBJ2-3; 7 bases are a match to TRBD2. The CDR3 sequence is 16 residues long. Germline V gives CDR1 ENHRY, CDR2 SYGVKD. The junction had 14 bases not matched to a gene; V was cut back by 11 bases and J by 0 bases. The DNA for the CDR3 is TGTGCCGTTGGGCGGGGTCAGCGGGGTAGCACAGATACGCAGTATTTT. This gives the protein CAVGRGQRGSTDTQYF.

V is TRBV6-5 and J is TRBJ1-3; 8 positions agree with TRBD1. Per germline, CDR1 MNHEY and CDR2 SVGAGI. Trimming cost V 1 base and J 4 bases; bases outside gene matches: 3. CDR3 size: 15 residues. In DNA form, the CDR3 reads TGTGCCAGCAGTTACTTACAGGGGGTAGGAAACACCATATATTTT. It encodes CASSYLQGVGNTIYF.

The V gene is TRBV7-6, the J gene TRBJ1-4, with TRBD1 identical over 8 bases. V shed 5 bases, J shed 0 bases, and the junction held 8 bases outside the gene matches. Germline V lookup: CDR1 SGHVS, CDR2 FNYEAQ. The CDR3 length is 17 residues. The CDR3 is CASSRSQGGATNEKLFF. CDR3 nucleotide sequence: TGTGCCAGCAGCCGCTCACAGGGGGGTGCAACTAATGAAAAACTGTTTTTT.

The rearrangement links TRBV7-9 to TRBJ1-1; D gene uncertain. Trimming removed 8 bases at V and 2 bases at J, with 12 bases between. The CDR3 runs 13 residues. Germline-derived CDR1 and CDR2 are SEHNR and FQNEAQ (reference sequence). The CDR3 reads CASGPRQNTEAFF. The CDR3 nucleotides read TGTGCCAGCGGCCCTCGACAAAACACTGAAGCTTTCTTT.

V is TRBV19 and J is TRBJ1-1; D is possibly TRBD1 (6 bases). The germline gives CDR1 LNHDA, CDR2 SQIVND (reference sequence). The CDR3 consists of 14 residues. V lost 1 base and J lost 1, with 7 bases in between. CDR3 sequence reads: CASSIGQANTEAFF. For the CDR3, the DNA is TGTGCCAGTAGTATAGGACAGGCGAACACTGAAGCTTTCTTT.

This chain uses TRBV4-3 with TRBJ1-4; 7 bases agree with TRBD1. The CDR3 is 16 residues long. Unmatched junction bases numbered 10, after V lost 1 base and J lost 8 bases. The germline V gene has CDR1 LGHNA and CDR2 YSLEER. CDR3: CASSQASDRPREKLFF. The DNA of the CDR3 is TGCGCCAGCAGCCAAGCTTCGGACAGGCCGCGCGAAAAACTGTTTTTT.

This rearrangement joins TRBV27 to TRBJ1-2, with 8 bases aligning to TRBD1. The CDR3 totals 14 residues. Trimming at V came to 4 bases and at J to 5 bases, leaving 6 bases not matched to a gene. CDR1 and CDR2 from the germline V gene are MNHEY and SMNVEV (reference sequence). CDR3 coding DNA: TGTGCCAGCAGTTCGGGACAGGTTCCTTATGGCTACACCTTC. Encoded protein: CASSSGQVPYGYTF.

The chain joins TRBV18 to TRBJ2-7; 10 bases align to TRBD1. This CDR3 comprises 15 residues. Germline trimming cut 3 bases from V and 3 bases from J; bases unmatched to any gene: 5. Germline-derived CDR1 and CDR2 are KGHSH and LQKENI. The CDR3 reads CASSPRTGGDYEQYF. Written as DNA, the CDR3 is TGTGCCAGCTCACCCCGGACAGGGGGAGACTACGAGCAGTACTTC. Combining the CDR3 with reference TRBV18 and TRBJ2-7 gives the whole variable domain NAGVMQNPRHLVRRRGQEARLRCSPMKGHSHVYWYRQLPEEGLKFMVYLQKENIIDESGMPKERFSAEFPKEGPSILRIQQVVRGDSAAYFCASSPRTGGDYEQYFGPGTRLTVT.

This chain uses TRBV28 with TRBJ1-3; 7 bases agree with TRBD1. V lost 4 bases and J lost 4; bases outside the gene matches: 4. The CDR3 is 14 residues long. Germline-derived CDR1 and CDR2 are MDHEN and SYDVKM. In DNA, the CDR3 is TGTGCCAGCAGTTCCTGGACAGGAGGAAACACCATATATTTT. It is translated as CASSSWTGGNTIYF.

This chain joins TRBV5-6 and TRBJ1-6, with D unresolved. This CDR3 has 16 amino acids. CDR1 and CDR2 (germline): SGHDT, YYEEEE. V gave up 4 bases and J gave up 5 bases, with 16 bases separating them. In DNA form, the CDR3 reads TGTGCCAGCAGCCAACTGCGGGAAACCGATAATTCACCCCTCCACTTT. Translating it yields CASSQLRETDNSPLHF.

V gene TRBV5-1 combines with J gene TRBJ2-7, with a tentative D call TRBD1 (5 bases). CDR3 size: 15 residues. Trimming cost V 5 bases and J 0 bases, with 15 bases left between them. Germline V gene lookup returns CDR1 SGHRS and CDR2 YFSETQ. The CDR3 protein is CASSRMTASSYEQYF. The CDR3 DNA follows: TGCGCCAGCAGTCGTATGACAGCTAGCTCCTACGAGCAGTACTTC.

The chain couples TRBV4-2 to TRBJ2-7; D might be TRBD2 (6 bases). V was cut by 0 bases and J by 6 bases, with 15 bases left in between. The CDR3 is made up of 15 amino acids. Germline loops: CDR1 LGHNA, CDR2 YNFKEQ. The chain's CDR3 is CASSQDSGLASEQYF. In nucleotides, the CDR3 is TGTGCCAGCAGCCAAGATTCGGGGCTAGCGAGCGAGCAGTACTTC.

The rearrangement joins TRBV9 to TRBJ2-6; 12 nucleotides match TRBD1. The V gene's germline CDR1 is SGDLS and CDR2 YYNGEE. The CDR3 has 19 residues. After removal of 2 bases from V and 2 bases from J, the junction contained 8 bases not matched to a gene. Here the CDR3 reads CASSVGWGQGATGANVLTF. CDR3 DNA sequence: TGTGCCAGCAGCGTCGGGTGGGGACAGGGGGCGACTGGGGCCAACGTCCTGACTTTC.

CDR3 sequence reads: CATSTRRQRGGTDTQYF. The CDR3 nucleotides are TGTGCCACCAGCACCCGTCGACAGCGGGGGGGTACAGATACGCAGTATTTT. The chain carries TRBV15 and TRBJ2-3; TRBD2 aligns across 10 bases. CDR1 and CDR2 (germline): LNHNV, YYDKDF (reference sequence). The CDR3 is 17 amino acids. Unmatched junction bases numbered 10, after V lost 4 bases and J lost 3 bases. The whole variable domain, filled in from reference TRBV15 and TRBJ2-3, reads DAMVIQNPRYQVTQFGKPVTLSCSQTLNHNVMYWYQQKSSQAPKLLFHYYDKDFNNEADTPDNFQSRRPNTSFCFLDIRSPGLGDTAMYLCATSTRRQRGGTDTQYFGPGTRLTVL.

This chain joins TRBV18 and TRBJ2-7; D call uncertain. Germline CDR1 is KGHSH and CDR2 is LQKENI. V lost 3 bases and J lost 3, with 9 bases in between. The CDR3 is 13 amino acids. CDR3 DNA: TGTGCCAGCTCACCTGGGCCCAGCTACGAGCAGTACTTC. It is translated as CASSPGPSYEQYF.

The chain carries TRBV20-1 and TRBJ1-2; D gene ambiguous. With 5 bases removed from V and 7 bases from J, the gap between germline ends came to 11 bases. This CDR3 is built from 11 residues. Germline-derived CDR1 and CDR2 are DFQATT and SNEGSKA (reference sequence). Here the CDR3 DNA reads TGCAGTGCTGGAGGCCGAGCTGGCTACACCTTC. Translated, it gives CSAGGRAGYTF.